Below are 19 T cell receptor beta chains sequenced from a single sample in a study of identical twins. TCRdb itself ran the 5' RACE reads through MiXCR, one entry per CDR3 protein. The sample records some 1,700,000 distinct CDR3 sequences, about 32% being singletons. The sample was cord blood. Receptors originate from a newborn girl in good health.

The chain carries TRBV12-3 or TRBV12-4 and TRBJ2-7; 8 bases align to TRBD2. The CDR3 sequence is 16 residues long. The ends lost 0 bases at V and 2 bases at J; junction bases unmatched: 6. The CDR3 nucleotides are TGTGCCAGCAGTTTAGCCTTAGCGGGGACCGCCTACGAGCAGTACTTC. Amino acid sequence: CASSLALAGTAYEQYF.

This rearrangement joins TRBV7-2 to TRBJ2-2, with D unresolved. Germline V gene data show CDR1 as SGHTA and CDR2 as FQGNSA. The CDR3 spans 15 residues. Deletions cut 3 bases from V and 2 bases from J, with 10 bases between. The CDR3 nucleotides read TGTGCCAGCAGCTTCCCTAGAGTTAACACCGGGGAGCTGTTTTTT. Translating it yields CASSFPRVNTGELFF.

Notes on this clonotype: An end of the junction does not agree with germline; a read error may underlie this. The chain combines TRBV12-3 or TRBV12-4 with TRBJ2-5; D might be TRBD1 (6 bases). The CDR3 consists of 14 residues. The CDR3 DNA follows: TGTGCCAGCAGTCTAGGACAGTACCAAGGGACCCAGTACTTC. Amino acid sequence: CASSLGQYQGTQYF.

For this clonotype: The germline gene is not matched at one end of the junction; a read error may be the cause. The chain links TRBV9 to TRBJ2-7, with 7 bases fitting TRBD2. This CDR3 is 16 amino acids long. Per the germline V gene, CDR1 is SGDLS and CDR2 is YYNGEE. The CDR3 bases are TGTGCCGGCAGCTCCCGACCTACTAGCGCCTCCTACGAGCAGTACTTC. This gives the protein CAGSSRPTSASYEQYF.

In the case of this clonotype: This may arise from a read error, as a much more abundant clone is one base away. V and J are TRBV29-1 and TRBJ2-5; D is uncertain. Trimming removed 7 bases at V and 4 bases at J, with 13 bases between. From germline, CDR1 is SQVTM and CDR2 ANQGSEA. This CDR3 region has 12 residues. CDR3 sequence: CSALVAGETQYF. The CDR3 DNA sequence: TGCAGCGCTCTAGTAGCTGGAGAGACCCAGTACTTC.

This CDR3 reads CASSDGTLPYNEQYF. CDR3 nucleotides: TGTGCCAGCAGTGATGGGACTTTACCTTACAATGAGCAGTACTTC. The chain uses TRBV27 and TRBJ2-7, with D possibly matching TRBD2 (6 bases). The germline gives CDR1 MNHEY, CDR2 SMNVEV (reference sequence). With 5 bases removed from V and 7 bases from J, the gap between germline ends came to 21 bases. The CDR3 has 15 residues.

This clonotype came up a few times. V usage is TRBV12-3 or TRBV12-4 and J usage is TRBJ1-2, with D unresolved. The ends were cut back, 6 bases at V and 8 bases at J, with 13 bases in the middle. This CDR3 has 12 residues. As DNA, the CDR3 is TGTGCCAGCAGCGCCAGTGTTAGAGGCTACACCTTC. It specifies CASSASVRGYTF.

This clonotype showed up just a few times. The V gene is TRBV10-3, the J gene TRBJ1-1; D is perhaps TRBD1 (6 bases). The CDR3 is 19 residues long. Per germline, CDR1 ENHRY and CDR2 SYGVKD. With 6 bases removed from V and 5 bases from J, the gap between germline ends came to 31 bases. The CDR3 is CAISQDNLRGGWVRTEAFF. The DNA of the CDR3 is TGTGCCATCAGCCAAGACAACCTTAGGGGGGGGTGGGTGAGGACTGAAGCTTTCTTT.

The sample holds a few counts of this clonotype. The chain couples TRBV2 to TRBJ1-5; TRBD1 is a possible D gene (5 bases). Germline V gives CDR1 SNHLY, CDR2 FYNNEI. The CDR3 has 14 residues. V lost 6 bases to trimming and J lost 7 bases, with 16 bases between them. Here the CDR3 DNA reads TGTGCCAGCAGGGGACCGACGCCTGGACAGCCCCAGCATTTT. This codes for CASRGPTPGQPQHF.

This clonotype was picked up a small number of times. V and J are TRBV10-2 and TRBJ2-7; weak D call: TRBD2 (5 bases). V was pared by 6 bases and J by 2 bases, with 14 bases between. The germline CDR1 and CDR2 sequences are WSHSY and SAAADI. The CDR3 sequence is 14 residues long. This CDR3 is CASRDARAPYEQYF. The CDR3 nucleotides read TGCGCCAGCAGGGACGCGAGGGCACCCTACGAGCAGTACTTC.

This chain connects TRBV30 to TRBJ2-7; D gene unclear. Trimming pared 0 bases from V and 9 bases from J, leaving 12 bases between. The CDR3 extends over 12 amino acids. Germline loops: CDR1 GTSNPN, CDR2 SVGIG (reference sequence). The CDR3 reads CAWSVPHVGQYF. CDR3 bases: TGTGCCTGGAGTGTACCCCATGTGGGGCAGTACTTC. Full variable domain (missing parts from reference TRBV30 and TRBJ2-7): SQTIHQWPATLVQPVGSPLSLECTVEGTSNPNLYWYRQAAGRGLQLLFYSVGIGQISSEVPQNLSASRPQDRQFILSSKKLLLSDSGFYLCAWSVPHVGQYFGPGTRLTVT.

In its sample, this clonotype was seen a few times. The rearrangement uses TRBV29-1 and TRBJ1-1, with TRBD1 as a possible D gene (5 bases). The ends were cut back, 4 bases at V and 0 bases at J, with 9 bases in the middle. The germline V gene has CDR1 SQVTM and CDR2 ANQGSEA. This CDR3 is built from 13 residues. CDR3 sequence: CSVGGLMNTEAFF. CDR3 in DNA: TGCAGCGTTGGGGGACTTATGAACACTGAAGCTTTCTTT.

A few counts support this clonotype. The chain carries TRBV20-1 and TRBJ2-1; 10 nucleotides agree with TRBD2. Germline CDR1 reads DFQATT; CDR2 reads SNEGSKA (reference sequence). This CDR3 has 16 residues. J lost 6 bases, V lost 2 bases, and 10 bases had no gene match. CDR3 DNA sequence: TGCAGTGCTAGAAAAAGCCGACTAGCGGGCTTCAATGAGCAGTTCTTC. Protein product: CSARKSRLAGFNEQFF.

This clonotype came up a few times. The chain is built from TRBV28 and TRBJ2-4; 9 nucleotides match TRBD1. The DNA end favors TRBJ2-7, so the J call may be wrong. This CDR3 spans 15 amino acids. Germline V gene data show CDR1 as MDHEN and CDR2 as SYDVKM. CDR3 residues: CASSPTTPDRGEQYF. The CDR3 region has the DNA TGTGCCAGCAGCCCCACAACCCCGGACAGGGGCGAGCAGTACTTC.

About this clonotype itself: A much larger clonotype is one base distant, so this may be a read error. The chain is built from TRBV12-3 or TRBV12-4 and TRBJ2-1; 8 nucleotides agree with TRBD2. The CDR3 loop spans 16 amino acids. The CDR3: CASSPRFLAGYNERFF. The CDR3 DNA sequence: TGTGCCAGCAGTCCTCGATTTCTAGCGGGCTACAATGAGCGGTTCTTC.

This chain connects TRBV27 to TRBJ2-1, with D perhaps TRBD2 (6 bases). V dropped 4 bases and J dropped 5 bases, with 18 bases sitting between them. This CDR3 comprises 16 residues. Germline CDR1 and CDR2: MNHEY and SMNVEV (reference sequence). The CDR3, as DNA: TGTGCCAGCAGTTACATAGCGGTGAGGGGTGACAATGAGCAGTTCTTC. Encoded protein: CASSYIAVRGDNEQFF.

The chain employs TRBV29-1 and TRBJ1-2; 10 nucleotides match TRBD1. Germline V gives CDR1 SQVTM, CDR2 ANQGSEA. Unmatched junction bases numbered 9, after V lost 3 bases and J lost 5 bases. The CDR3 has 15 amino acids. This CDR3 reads CSVDQTGGAGYGYTF. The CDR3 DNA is TGCAGCGTTGACCAGACAGGGGGCGCTGGGTATGGCTACACCTTC.

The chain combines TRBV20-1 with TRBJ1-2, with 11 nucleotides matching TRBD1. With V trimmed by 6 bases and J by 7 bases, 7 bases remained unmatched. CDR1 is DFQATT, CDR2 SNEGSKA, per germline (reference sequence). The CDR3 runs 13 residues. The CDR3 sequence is CSAPDRGRVGYTF. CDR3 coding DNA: TGCAGTGCGCCGGACAGGGGGCGCGTTGGCTACACCTTC.

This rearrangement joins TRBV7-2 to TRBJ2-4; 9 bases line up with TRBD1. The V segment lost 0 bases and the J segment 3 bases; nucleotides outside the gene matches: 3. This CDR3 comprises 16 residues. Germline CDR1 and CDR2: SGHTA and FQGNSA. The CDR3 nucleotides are TGTGCCAGCAGCTTAGCGCCGACAGGGGGCAAAAACATTCAGTACTTC. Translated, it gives CASSLAPTGGKNIQYF. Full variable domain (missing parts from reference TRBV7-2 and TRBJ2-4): GAGVSQSPSNKVTEKGKDVELRCDPISGHTALYWYRQSLGQGLEFLIYFQGNSAPDKSGLPSDRFSAERTGGSVSTLTIQRTQQEDSAVYLCASSLAPTGGKNIQYFGAGTRLSVL.